Included here is one T cell receptor (beta chain) sequence, with context. The antigen remains undetermined. CDR1 and CDR2 from the germline V gene are ENHRY and SYGVKD. The V and J ends lost 4 bases and 3 bases respectively, with 9 bases between them. The CDR3 totals 13 residues. The data originate from a study of blood T cells in healthy people across ages. With a J-beta primer mix and a sample-barcoded 5' primer, a second PCR ran roughly 7 to 11 cycles. MiXCR was run by TCRdb on the 5' RACE reads, yielding one entry per CDR3 protein. The top ten hold 5.5% to 8% of the sample, which has about 1.4 million distinct CDR3 sequences, around 59% seen once. Drawn from each donor were ten milliliters of peripheral blood. Each sample had at least 6 million PBMCs isolated. Study-level findings and limits: Calculation of diversity from one million T cells yielded estimates considered to be underestimates. Naive and antigen-experienced cells could not be conclusively compared, given unsorted PBMCs.

The receptor's source is a man younger than 35 in good health. Sequencing was carried out using blood. The rearrangement links TRBV10-3 to TRBJ2-5; the D is unclear. CDR3 coding DNA: TGTGCCATCAGTGGAAGAACGAAAGAGACCCAGTACTTC. As protein: CAISGRTKETQYF.